The 25 T cell receptor beta chains below were found in one sample sequenced in a study of blood T cell repertoires in COVID-19. Assay used: immunoSEQ multiplex PCR; TCRdb lists only in-frame clones, some missing. This table holds 190,000 or so clones, around nine tenths found once. Input material: peripheral blood. Receptors originate from a man aged 35-49 years with active or convalescent COVID-19.

This chain connects TRBV19 to TRBJ2-7; 9 bases are shared with TRBD1. The trim removed 8 bases at V and 4 bases at J, leaving 12 bases unmatched. The CDR3 has 15 residues. Germline CDR1 reads LNHDA; CDR2 reads SQIVND (reference sequence). Here the CDR3 reads CASSIRGQGGYEQYF. CDR3 DNA: TGTGCCAGTTCAATAAGGGGACAGGGAGGGTACGAGCAGTACTTC.

The chain couples TRBV9 to TRBJ1-1, with D tentatively TRBD1 (6 bases). This CDR3 spans 16 amino acids. V was shortened by 4 bases and J by 1 base, with 17 bases between the two germline ends. CDR1 is SGDLS and CDR2 is YYNGEE in the germline V gene. The DNA of the CDR3 is TGTGCCAGCAGCCACCATCCGCAGGGGCAGAACACTGAAGCTTTCTTT. It encodes CASSHHPQGQNTEAFF.

The DNA for the CDR3 is TGTGCCAGCTCATCGACAGGGGGCGCGGGGCAGCCCCAGCATTTT. As protein: CASSSTGGAGQPQHF. V and J are TRBV18 and TRBJ1-5; 10 bases are shared with TRBD1. Per germline, CDR1 KGHSH and CDR2 LQKENI. This CDR3 spans 15 amino acids. The junction had 8 bases not matched to a gene; V was cut back by 5 bases and J by 7 bases.

This chain joins TRBV7-8 and TRBJ2-1; the D is unclear. This CDR3 spans 11 amino acids. Germline CDR1 and CDR2: SGHVS and FQNEAQ. Trimming took off 4 bases at V and 9 bases at J, with 7 bases between the two ends. DNA for the CDR3: TGTGCCAGCAGCTATTCAGTTGAGCAGTTCTTC. Translating it yields CASSYSVEQFF.

V gene TRBV11-3 combines with J gene TRBJ2-7, with TRBD1 matching over 8 bases. The V segment lost 3 bases and the J segment 5 bases; nucleotides outside the gene matches: 3. Germline CDR1 reads SGHNT; CDR2 reads YENEEA. This CDR3 region has 13 residues. Here the CDR3 DNA reads TGTGCCAGCAGCTTCGGGACAGGAGACGAGCAGTACTTC. Amino acid sequence: CASSFGTGDEQYF.

The chain recombines TRBV11-2 with TRBJ2-7; 7 bases are shared with TRBD1. The J segment lost 7 bases and the V segment lost 5 bases, leaving 8 bases of the junction unmatched. Germline CDR1 is SGHAT and CDR2 is FQNNGV. The CDR3 extends over 13 amino acids. The CDR3 is CASSHGQVDEQYF. CDR3 bases: TGTGCCAGCAGCCATGGACAGGTTGATGAGCAGTACTTC.

The chain is built from TRBV6-1 and TRBJ2-3, with 11 nucleotides matching TRBD2. Germline loops: CDR1 MNHNS, CDR2 SASEGT. This CDR3 region has 13 residues. V shed 5 bases, J shed 9 bases, and the junction held 4 bases outside the gene matches. The CDR3 loop reads CASSLRLAGTQYF. CDR3 in DNA: TGTGCCAGCAGTCTCCGACTAGCGGGAACGCAGTATTTT.

This chain links TRBV5-1 with TRBJ2-1; D may be TRBD2 (6 bases). Germline lookup yields CDR1 SGHRS and CDR2 YFSETQ. The CDR3 is 16 amino acids. Trimming took 0 bases from V and 3 from J, leaving 13 bases between them. The CDR3 bases are TGCGCCAGCAGCTTGGCCTCGCGGGGAAACTACAATGAGCAGTTCTTC. Its translation is CASSLASRGNYNEQFF.

Of note for this clone: Distinct nucleotide sequences in the sample also encode this CDR3. The rearrangement links TRBV15 to TRBJ2-5, with D hard to call. V lost 2 bases, J lost 2 bases, and 3 bases lay in between. CDR1 is LNHNV and CDR2 is YYDKDF in the germline V gene (reference sequence). The CDR3 sequence is 12 residues long. CDR3 in amino acids: CATSRLQETQYF. The CDR3 region has the DNA TGTGCCACCAGCAGATTACAAGAGACCCAGTACTTC.

The rearrangement joins TRBV5-1 to TRBJ2-2, with 11 nucleotides matching TRBD1. V shed 4 bases and J 8 bases; nucleotides not matched to a gene: 4. CDR1 is SGHRS, CDR2 YFSETQ, per germline. CDR3 length: 14 amino acids. The CDR3 nucleotides read TGCGCCAGCAGCCCCGGACAGGGGGCGGGGGAGCTGTTTTTT. The encoded protein is CASSPGQGAGELFF.

The gene calls are TRBV12-3 or TRBV12-4 and TRBJ2-5; 7 nucleotides align to TRBD1. The CDR3 spans 13 residues. Germline trimming cut 6 bases from V and 5 bases from J; bases unmatched to any gene: 6. The CDR3 here is CASRTGLVETQYF. Written as DNA, the CDR3 is TGTGCCAGCAGGACAGGGTTGGTGGAGACCCAGTACTTC.

The chain employs TRBV9 and TRBJ2-1, with TRBD2 identical over 7 bases. The CDR3 covers 17 residues. Looked up from germline, CDR1 is SGDLS and CDR2 is YYNGEE. Trimming cost V 0 bases and J 5 bases; bases outside gene matches: 11. As DNA, the CDR3 is TGTGCCAGCAGCGTAGTCCCCTCCGGGACTACTAACAATGAGCAGTTCTTC. It codes for CASSVVPSGTTNNEQFF.

This clone was found a few times. The chain uses TRBV4-3 and TRBJ2-1; tentative D call: TRBD2 (5 bases). The germline V gene encodes CDR1 LGHNA and CDR2 YSLEER. CDR3 length: 15 residues. V gave up 5 bases and J gave up 0 bases, with 11 bases separating them. DNA for the CDR3: TGCGCCAGCAGCGTGACTACCAGCTCCTACAATGAGCAGTTCTTC. It encodes CASSVTTSSYNEQFF.

The chain recombines TRBV19 with TRBJ2-1, with 9 bases matching TRBD2. The V gene end was trimmed by 2 bases and the J gene end by 7 bases; junction bases not matched to a gene: 3. The CDR3 is made up of 14 amino acids. Looked up from germline, CDR1 is LNHDA and CDR2 is SQIVND (reference sequence). The DNA of the CDR3 is TGTGCCAGTAGTATATTAGCGGGGGTTAATGAGCAGTTCTTC. This sequence encodes CASSILAGVNEQFF.

The rearrangement uses TRBV15 and TRBJ1-5; no definite D call. Looked up from germline, CDR1 is LNHNV and CDR2 is YYDKDF (reference sequence). The CDR3 contains 13 residues. The V end lost 0 bases, the J end lost 3 bases, and 3 bases lay between the germline ends. The CDR3 region is CATSRDYNQPQHF. The CDR3 DNA is TGTGCCACCAGCAGAGACTACAATCAGCCCCAGCATTTT.

The chain links TRBV19 to TRBJ2-5; the match to TRBD2 covers 8 bases. The CDR3 spans 16 residues. The V gene's germline CDR1 is LNHDA and CDR2 SQIVND (reference sequence). Trimming cost V 2 bases and J 2 bases; bases outside gene matches: 7. In DNA form, the CDR3 reads TGTGCCAGTAGTATATCTGGCGGGGGGACGCAAGAGACCCAGTACTTC. This codes for CASSISGGGTQETQYF.

The chain combines TRBV9 with TRBJ2-2; D is uncertain. Trimming took 0 bases from V and 1 from J, leaving 10 bases between them. This CDR3 is 16 amino acids long. Germline V gene lookup returns CDR1 SGDLS and CDR2 YYNGEE. The chain's CDR3 is CASSVDTRRNTGELFF. The CDR3, as DNA: TGTGCCAGCAGCGTAGACACAAGGAGGAACACCGGGGAGCTGTTTTTT.

This chain connects TRBV19 to TRBJ1-2, with 7 bases that match TRBD1. The length of the CDR3 is 14 residues. J lost 1 base, V lost 3 bases, and 2 bases had no gene match. The germline gives CDR1 LNHDA, CDR2 SQIVND (reference sequence). The CDR3 here is CASSMGTVNYGYTF. CDR3 DNA: TGTGCCAGTAGTATGGGGACAGTTAACTATGGCTACACCTTC.

The chain is built from TRBV29-1 and TRBJ1-4; a weak D match, TRBD1 (6 bases). CDR3 length: 14 residues. With 2 bases removed from V and 8 bases from J, the gap between germline ends came to 15 bases. Germline CDR1 SQVTM, CDR2 ANQGSEA. CDR3 bases: TGCAGCGTTGAACATCTGACAGGTTTAGAAAAACTGTTTTTT. This sequence encodes CSVEHLTGLEKLFF.

This rearrangement joins TRBV12-5 to TRBJ1-5; 8 nucleotides agree with TRBD1. Germline V gene lookup returns CDR1 LGHNT and CDR2 FRNRAP. The CDR3 is made up of 14 amino acids. Trimming took 2 bases from V and 7 from J; bases not matched to a gene: 4. The CDR3 region has the DNA TGTGCTAGTGGTTTGCACAGGGGGTTGCAGCCCCAGCATTTT. This translates into CASGLHRGLQPQHF. The full variable domain, its missing parts supplied by reference TRBV12-5 and TRBJ1-5, is DARVTQTPRHKVTEMGQEVTMRCQPILGHNTVFWYRQTMMQGLELLAYFRNRAPLDDSGMPKDRFSAEMPDATLATLKIQPSEPRDSAVYFCASGLHRGLQPQHFGDGTRLSIL.

This clone was seen only once. This chain connects TRBV3-1 (or the pseudogene TRBV3-2) to TRBJ1-6; D gene ambiguous. The V gene lost 1 base and the J gene lost 6 bases, with 7 bases spanning the gap. Per the germline V gene, CDR1 is LGHDT and CDR2 is YNNKEL (reference sequence). This CDR3 has 14 residues. Here the CDR3 reads CASSQAQFNSPLHF. CDR3 in DNA: TGTGCCAGCAGCCAAGCCCAATTTAATTCACCCCTCCACTTT.

V is TRBV28 and J is TRBJ1-2; 8 bases align to TRBD1. Germline V gene lookup returns CDR1 MDHEN and CDR2 SYDVKM. CDR3 length: 14 amino acids. Losses at the gene ends were 4 bases for V and 8 bases for J; bases not matched to a gene: 9. The CDR3 DNA sequence: TGTGCCAGCAGTTCCCTGGACAGGGTATACGGCTACACCTTC. It is translated as CASSSLDRVYGYTF.

V gene TRBV30 combines with J gene TRBJ2-7, with D perhaps matching TRBD1 (5 bases). This CDR3 comprises 14 residues. Germline lookup yields CDR1 GTSNPN and CDR2 SVGIG (reference sequence). The V end lost 4 bases, the J end lost 2 bases, and 15 bases lay between the germline ends. CDR3 DNA sequence: TGTGCCTGGACCGAAGGGGTTCTCCCCTACGAGCAGTACTTC. It yields the protein CAWTEGVLPYEQYF.

This clone occurred once. V gene TRBV29-1 combines with J gene TRBJ1-1; weak D call: TRBD1 (5 bases). Germline CDR1 reads SQVTM; CDR2 reads ANQGSEA. V dropped 4 bases and J dropped 1 base, with 10 bases sitting between them. This CDR3 is 13 amino acids long. CDR3 residues: CSVGVGANTEAFF. In DNA, the CDR3 is TGCAGCGTTGGGGTAGGGGCGAACACTGAAGCTTTCTTT. The full variable domain, with the rest looked up from reference TRBV29-1 and TRBJ1-1, is SAVISQKPSRDICQRGTSLTIQCQVDSQVTMMFWYRQQPGQSLTLIATANQGSEATYESGFVIDKFPISRPNLTFSTLTVSNMSPEDSSIYLCSVGVGANTEAFFGQGTRLTVV.

The chain employs TRBV4-1 and TRBJ1-5; 7 bases fit TRBD1. The ends lost 4 bases at V and 4 bases at J; junction bases unmatched: 7. There are 15 residues in the CDR3. Germline CDR1 MGHRA, CDR2 YSYEKL. CDR3 protein: CASSRSGTENQPQHF. DNA of the CDR3: TGCGCCAGCAGCCGCTCCGGGACAGAAAATCAGCCCCAGCATTTT.